This entry lists 4 T cell receptor beta chains sequenced from one sample in a study of blood T cell repertoires in COVID-19. TCRdb keeps only in-frame clones here, not all; method: immunoSEQ multiplex PCR. This sample has around 370,000 clones, with 75% to 90% found just once. Input material: peripheral blood. Receptor source: a woman aged 45-60 years with COVID-19, enrolled during active disease.

J is TRBJ2-4 and V is TRBV4-2, with 14 bases aligning to TRBD2. This CDR3 contains 17 residues. The V gene's germline CDR1 is LGHNA and CDR2 YNFKEQ. Unmatched junction bases numbered 5, after V lost 0 bases and J lost 7 bases. The CDR3: CASSQDRLAGGVNIQYF. The CDR3 region has the DNA TGTGCCAGCAGCCAAGATAGACTAGCGGGAGGGGTGAACATTCAGTACTTC.

The sample holds a few counts of this clone. The chain is built from TRBV18 and TRBJ1-4, with TRBD1 identical over 7 bases. Germline V gene lookup returns CDR1 KGHSH and CDR2 LQKENI. CDR3 length equals 16 residues. V shed 3 bases and J 4 bases; nucleotides not matched to a gene: 8. CDR3 bases: TGTGCCAGCTCACCGCAGGGACAGTTGAGTAATGAAAAACTGTTTTTT. Amino acids: CASSPQGQLSNEKLFF.

This chain uses TRBV27 with TRBJ2-2; 8 bases map to TRBD2. The CDR3 spans 16 residues. V shed 5 bases, J shed 1 base, and the junction held 6 bases outside the gene matches. Germline CDR1 reads MNHEY; CDR2 reads SMNVEV (reference sequence). The CDR3 DNA reads as TGTGCCAGCAGTCTCACTAGCGGAGGGAACACCGGGGAGCTGTTTTTT. Translation: CASSLTSGGNTGELFF.

The chain is built from TRBV4-1 and TRBJ1-1, with a possible D match to TRBD1 (6 bases). CDR1 is MGHRA and CDR2 is YSYEKL in the germline V gene. This CDR3 region has 16 residues. The ends were cut back, 4 bases at V and 5 bases at J, with 20 bases in the middle. The CDR3 bases are TGCGCCAGCAGCCCACGGACAGATCCCAATTTTACTGAAGCTTTCTTT. Translated, it gives CASSPRTDPNFTEAFF.